The TCR beta chain described here comes from a study of blood T cell repertoires in COVID-19. As for the study in general: Spain, Italy and the United States supplied samples that represented acute and convalescent COVID-19. The analysed material was cDNA or gDNA that came from T cells, B-cell-depleted T cells, or PBMCs.

Per the study methods: Reference gene primer amplification in the assay estimated nucleated cell counts. Clones were read by immunoSEQ multiplex PCR, and TCRdb kept only the in-frame ones, dropping some. V and J calls and clone size are given by that table; D and trimming were obtained from the DNA. The sample includes 100,000 to 150,000 clones, about nine tenths of them seen just once. The Seattle patients joined while their infection was active and were tracked longitudinally afterward. The V gene's germline CDR1 is LGHDT and CDR2 YNNKEL (reference sequence). The CDR3 contains 17 residues. V lost 5 bases to trimming and J lost 5 bases; unmatched junction nucleotides: 12.

This chain connects TRBV3-1 (or the pseudogene TRBV3-2) to TRBJ2-2, with 9 bases that match TRBD1. The specimen was peripheral blood. This receptor was identified in a woman aged 70-85 years with COVID-19, enrolled during active disease. The CDR3 coding sequence is TGTGCCAGCAGCAAACGCACCGGGACAGGGCGGACCGGGGAGCTGTTTTTT. The encoded protein is CASSKRTGTGRTGELFF.